The clone carrying this T cell receptor (beta chain) occurred a few times. The sample originates from a study of blood T cell repertoires in COVID-19. How the authors handled the data: By means of reference gene primer amplification, nucleated cell counts were estimated. Assay: immunoSEQ multiplex PCR; the TCRdb copy retains only in-frame clones and omits some. V, J and clone size are those of that table, while D and trimming were read from the DNA. The data contain 100,000 to 120,000 clones, around three quarters of them singletons. The V and J ends lost 2 bases and 7 bases respectively, with 14 bases between them. CDR1 and CDR2 from the germline V gene are LGHDT and YNNKEL (reference sequence). This CDR3 has 14 amino acids.

The sequence was obtained from a woman in her sixties with acute or convalescent COVID-19. The V call is TRBV3-1 (or the pseudogene TRBV3-2), the J call TRBJ1-2; the D gene is possibly TRBD1 (6 bases). Sequenced material: peripheral blood. The CDR3 sequence is CASSQNRVTSGYTF. CDR3 nucleotide sequence: TGTGCCAGCAGCCAAAACAGGGTTACGAGTGGCTACACCTTC.